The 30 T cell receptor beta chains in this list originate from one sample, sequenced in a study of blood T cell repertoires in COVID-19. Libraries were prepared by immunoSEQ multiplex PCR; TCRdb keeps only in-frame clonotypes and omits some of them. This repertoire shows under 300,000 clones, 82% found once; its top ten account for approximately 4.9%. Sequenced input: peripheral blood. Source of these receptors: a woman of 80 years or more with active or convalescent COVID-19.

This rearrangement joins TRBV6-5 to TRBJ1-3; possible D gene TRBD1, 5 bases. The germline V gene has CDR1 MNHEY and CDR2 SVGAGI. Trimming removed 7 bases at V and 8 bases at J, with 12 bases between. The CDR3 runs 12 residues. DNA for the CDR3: TGTGCCAGCACGCTATGGGGGGACACCATATATTTT. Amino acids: CASTLWGDTIYF.

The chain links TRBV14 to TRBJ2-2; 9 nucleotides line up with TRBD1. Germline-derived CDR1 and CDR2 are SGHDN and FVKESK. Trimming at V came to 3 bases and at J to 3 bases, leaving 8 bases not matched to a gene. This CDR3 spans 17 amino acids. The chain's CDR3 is CASSQTGGIEYTGELFF. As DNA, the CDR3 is TGTGCCAGCAGCCAGACAGGGGGTATTGAGTACACCGGGGAGCTGTTTTTT.

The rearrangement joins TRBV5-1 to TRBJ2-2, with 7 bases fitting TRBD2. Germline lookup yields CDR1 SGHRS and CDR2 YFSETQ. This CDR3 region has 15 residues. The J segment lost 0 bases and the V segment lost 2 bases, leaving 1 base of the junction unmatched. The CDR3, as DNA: TGCGCCAGCAGCTTCCTAGCGGCGAACACCGGGGAGCTGTTTTTT. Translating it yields CASSFLAANTGELFF.

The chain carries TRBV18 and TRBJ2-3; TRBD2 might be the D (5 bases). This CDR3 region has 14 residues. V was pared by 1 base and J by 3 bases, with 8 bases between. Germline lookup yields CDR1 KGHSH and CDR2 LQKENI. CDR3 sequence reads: CASSPRTGTDTQYF. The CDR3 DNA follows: TGTGCCAGCTCACCACGGACGGGGACAGATACGCAGTATTTT.

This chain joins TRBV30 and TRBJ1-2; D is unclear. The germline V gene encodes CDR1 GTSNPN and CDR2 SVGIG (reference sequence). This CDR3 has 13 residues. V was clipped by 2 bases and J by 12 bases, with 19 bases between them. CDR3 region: CAWSLSPRSVHTF. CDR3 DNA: TGTGCCTGGAGTCTAAGCCCTCGAAGCGTTCACACCTTC.

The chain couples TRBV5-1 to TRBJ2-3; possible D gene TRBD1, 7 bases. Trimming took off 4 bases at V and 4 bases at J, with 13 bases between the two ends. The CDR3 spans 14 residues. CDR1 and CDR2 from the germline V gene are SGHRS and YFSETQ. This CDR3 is CASSPGGGADTQYF. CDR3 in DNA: TGCGCCAGCAGCCCCGGAGGGGGCGCAGATACGCAGTATTTT.

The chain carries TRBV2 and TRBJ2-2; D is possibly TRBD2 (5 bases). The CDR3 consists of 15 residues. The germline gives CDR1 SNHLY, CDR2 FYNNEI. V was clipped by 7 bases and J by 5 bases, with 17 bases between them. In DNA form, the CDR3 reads TGTGCCAGCATTCCCGGGGTGGCGAGGACCGGGGAGCTGTTTTTT. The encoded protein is CASIPGVARTGELFF.

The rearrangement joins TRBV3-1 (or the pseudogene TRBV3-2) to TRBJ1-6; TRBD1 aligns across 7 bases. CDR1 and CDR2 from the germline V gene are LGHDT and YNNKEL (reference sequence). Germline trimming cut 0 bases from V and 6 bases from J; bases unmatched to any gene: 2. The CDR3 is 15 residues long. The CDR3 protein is CASSQDSGGNSPLHF. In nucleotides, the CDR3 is TGTGCCAGCAGCCAAGATTCAGGGGGTAATTCACCCCTCCACTTT.

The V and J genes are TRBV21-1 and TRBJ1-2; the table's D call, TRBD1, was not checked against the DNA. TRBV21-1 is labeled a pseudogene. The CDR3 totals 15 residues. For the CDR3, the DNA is TGTGCCAGCAGCAGACAGGGGGTAGCTAACTATGGCTACACCTTC. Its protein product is CASSRQGVANYGYTF.

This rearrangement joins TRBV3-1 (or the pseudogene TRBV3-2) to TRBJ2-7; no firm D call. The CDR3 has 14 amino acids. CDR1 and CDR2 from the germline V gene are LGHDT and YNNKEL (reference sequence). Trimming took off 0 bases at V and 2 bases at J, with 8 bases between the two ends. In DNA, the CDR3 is TGTGCCAGCAGCCAAGAGCAGATAACCTACGAGCAGTACTTC. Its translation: CASSQEQITYEQYF.

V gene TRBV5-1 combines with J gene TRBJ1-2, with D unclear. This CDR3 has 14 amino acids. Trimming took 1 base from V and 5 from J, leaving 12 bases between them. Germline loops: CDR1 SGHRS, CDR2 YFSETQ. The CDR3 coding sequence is TGCGCCAGCAGCTTGAGGCTAGAGTCGTATGGCTACACCTTC. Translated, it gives CASSLRLESYGYTF.

The CDR3 loop reads CASSVRAGATDIQYF. DNA for the CDR3: TGTGCCAGCAGTGTGAGAGCGGGAGCTACGGACATTCAGTACTTC. This chain joins TRBV25-1 and TRBJ2-4; 8 positions agree with TRBD2. Germline values: CDR1 MGHDK, CDR2 SYGVNS. The CDR3 contains 15 residues. The J segment lost 8 bases and the V segment lost 4 bases, leaving 10 bases of the junction unmatched.

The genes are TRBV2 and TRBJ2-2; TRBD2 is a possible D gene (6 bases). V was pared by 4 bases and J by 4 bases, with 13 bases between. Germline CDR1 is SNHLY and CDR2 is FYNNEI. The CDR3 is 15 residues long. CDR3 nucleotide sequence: TGTGCCAGCAGTGCCGACCAGGGACTCACCGGGGAGCTGTTTTTT. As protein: CASSADQGLTGELFF.

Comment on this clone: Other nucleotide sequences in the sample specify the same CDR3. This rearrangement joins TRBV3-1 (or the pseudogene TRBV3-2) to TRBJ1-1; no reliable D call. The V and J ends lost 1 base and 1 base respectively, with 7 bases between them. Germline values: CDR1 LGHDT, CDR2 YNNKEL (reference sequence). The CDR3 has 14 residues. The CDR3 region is CASSQVSGNTEAFF. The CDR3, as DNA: TGTGCCAGCAGCCAAGTCTCCGGGAACACTGAAGCTTTCTTT.

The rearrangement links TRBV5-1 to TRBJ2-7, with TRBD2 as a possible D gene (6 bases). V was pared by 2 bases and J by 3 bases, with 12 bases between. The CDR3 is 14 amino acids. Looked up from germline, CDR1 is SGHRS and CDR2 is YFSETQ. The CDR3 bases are TGCGCCAGCAGCTTCGCGGGGTACGTCTACGAGCAGTACTTC. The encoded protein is CASSFAGYVYEQYF.

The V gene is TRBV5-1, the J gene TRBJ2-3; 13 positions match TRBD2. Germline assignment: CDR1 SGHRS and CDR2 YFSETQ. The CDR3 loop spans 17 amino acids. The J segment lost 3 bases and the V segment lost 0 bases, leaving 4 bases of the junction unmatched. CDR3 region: CASSLARLAGGTDTQYF. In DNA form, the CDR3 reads TGCGCCAGCAGCTTGGCCAGACTAGCGGGAGGAACAGATACGCAGTATTTT.

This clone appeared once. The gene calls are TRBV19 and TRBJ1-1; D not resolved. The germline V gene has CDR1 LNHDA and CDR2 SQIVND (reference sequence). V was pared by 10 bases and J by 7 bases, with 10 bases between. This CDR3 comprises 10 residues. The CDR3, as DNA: TGTGCCATCAGAGCGAGTGAAGCTTTCTTT. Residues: CAIRASEAFF.

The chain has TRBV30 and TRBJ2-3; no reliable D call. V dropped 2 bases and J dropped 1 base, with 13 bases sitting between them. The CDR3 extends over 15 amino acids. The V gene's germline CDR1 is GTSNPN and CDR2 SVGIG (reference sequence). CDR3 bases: TGTGCCTGGAGTACCCCGAATGCGGGCACAGATACGCAGTATTTT. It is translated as CAWSTPNAGTDTQYF.

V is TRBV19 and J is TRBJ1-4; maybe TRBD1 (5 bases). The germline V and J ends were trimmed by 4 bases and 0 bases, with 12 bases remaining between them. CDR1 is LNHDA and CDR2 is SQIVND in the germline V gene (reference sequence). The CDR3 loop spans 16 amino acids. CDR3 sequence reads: CASSSGGHATNEKLFF. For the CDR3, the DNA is TGTGCCAGTAGTAGCGGGGGTCACGCAACTAATGAAAAACTGTTTTTT.

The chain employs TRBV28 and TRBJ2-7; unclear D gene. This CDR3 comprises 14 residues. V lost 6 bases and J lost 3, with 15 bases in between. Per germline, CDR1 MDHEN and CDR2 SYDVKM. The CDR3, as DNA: TGTGCCAGCAGCGTGCGAGTTTCGGTCTACGAGCAGTACTTC. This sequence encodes CASSVRVSVYEQYF.

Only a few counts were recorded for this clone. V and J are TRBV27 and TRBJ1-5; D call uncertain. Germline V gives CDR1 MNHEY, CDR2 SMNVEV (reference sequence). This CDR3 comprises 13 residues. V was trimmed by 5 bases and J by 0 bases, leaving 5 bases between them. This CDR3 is CASSHYSNQPQHF. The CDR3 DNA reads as TGTGCCAGCAGTCACTATAGCAATCAGCCCCAGCATTTT.

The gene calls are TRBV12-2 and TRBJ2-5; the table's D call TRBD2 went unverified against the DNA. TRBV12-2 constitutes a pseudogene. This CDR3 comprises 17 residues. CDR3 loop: CASRLGLVSSGRETQYF. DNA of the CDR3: TGTGCAAGTCGCTTAGGGTTGGTATCTAGCGGGAGGGAGACCCAGTACTTC.

The CDR3 DNA reads TGTGCCAGTACCCGAACTAGTCACGGGGCCTACGAGCAGTACTTC. Residues: CASTRTSHGAYEQYF. This chain uses TRBV19 with TRBJ2-7; a weak D match, TRBD2 (5 bases). V was cut by 7 bases and J by 2 bases, with 18 bases left in between. The CDR3 length is 15 residues. Germline V gives CDR1 LNHDA, CDR2 SQIVND (reference sequence).

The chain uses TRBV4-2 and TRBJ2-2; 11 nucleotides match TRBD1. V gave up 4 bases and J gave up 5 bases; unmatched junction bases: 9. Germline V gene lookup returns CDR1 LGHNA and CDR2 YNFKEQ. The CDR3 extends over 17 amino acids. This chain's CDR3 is CASSPVGTGGLTGELFF. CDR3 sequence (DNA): TGTGCCAGCAGCCCCGTGGGGACAGGGGGACTAACCGGGGAGCTGTTTTTT.

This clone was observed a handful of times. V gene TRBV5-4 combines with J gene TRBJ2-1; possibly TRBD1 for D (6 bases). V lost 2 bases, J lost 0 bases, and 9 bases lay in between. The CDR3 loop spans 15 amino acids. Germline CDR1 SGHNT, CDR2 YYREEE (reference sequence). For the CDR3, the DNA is TGTGCCAGCAGCTTCGACAGGCGCTCCTACAATGAGCAGTTCTTC. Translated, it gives CASSFDRRSYNEQFF. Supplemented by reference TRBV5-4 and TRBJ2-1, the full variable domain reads ETGVTQSPTHLIKTRGQQVTLRCSSQSGHNTVSWYQQALGQGPQFIFQYYREEENGRGNFPPRFSGLQFPNYSSELNVNALELDDSALYLCASSFDRRSYNEQFFGPGTRLTVL.

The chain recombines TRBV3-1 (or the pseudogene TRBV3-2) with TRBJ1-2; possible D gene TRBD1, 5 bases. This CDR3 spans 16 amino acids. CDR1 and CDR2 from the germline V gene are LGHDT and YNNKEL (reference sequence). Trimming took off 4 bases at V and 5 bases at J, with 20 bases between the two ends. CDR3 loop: CASSPGGGRVDYGYTF. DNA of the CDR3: TGTGCCAGCAGCCCCGGGGGAGGGCGGGTAGATTATGGCTACACCTTC.

The chain's CDR3 is CASSPGQGAGETQYF. In DNA, the CDR3 is TGTGCCAGCAGCCCCGGACAGGGGGCTGGGGAGACCCAGTACTTC. The chain is built from TRBV5-6 and TRBJ2-5; TRBD1 matches 11 bases. The J segment lost 5 bases and the V segment lost 4 bases, leaving 7 bases of the junction unmatched. This CDR3 has 15 residues. Germline lookup yields CDR1 SGHDT and CDR2 YYEEEE.

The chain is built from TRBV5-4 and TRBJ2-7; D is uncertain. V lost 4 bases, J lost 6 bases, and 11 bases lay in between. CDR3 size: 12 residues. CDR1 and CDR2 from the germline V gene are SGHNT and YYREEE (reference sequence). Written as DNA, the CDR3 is TGTGCCAGCAGCCCTACTACGCCCGAGCAGTACTTC. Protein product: CASSPTTPEQYF.

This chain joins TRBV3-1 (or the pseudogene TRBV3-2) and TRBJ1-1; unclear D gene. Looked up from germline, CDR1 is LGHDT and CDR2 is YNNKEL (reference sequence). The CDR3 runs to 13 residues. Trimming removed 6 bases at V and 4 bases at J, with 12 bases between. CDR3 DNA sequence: TGTGCCAGCAGTCTAGGAGGGCTCACTGAAGCTTTCTTT. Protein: CASSLGGLTEAFF.

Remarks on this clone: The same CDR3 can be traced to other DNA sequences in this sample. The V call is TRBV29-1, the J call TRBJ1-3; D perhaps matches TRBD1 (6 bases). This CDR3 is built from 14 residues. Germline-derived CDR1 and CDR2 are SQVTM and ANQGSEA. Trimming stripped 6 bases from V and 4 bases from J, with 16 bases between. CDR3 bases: TGCAGCGTCGGGGAGACAGGACGCGGAAACACCATATATTTT. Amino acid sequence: CSVGETGRGNTIYF.